Listed below are T cell receptor beta chains from one sample, sequenced in a study of molecular identifiers for immune sequencing clone quantification. TCRdb recomputed calls from the PCR reads with MiXCR, one row per CDR3 protein. The sample holds nearly 8,500 distinct CDR3 sequences, around a third seen once. Sequencing input: naive CD8+ T cells from blood, with Jurkat cell RNA spiked in. Receptors were obtained from a human donor in good health. Some libraries in this study had Jurkat cell RNA spiked in. The CDR3 runs from the conserved cysteine through the conserved F or W. D genes are given only for firm matches. The size field is filled for only some rows; it gives once, few, many or a size class.

TRBV7-9	NA	few	TRBJ1-4	TGTGCCAGCAACGCCCCGGGACTGGGGGAGAAAAAACTGTTTTTT	CASNAPGLGEKKLFF
TRBV11-2	NA	few	TRBJ2-3	TGTGCCAGCAGCTCAGATACGCAGTATTTT	CASSSDTQYF
TRBV10-1	NA	medium-sized	TRBJ2-1	TGCGCCAGCCGTGAGGCATGGAGCTACAATGAGCAGTTCTTC	CASREAWSYNEQFF
TRBV2	NA	large	TRBJ2-7	TGTGCCAGCAGTGAAGTGATGGGAGACTACGAGCAGTACTTC	CASSEVMGDYEQYF
TRBV12-5	NA	NA	TRBJ1-5	TGTGCTAGTGGTTTTATATGGGAGGGTAGCAATCAGCCCCAGCATTTT	CASGFIWEGSNQPQHF
TRBV7-9	NA	NA	TRBJ2-6	TGTGCCAGCAGCCAAGACAGGACTGGGGCCAACGTCCTGACTTTC	CASSQDRTGANVLTF
TRBV14	TRBD1	few	TRBJ2-7	TGTGCCAGCAGCCAATCACAGGGGTACGGCAGGGAGCAGTACTTC	CASSQSQGYGREQYF
TRBV20-1	NA	NA	TRBJ1-5	TGCAGTGCCGAAGCTGTTTATAGCAATCAGCCCCAGCATTTT	CSAEAVYSNQPQHF
TRBV7-2	NA	medium-sized	TRBJ1-1	TGTGCCAGCAGCTTCCCCGGGAATGAAGCTTTCTTT	CASSFPGNEAFF
TRBV7-2	TRBD2	few	TRBJ2-5	TGTGCCAGCAGCTTAGAGGTGGGAGGGCCAGGAGAGCCCCAGTACTTC	CASSLEVGGPGEPQYF
TRBV4-3	NA	NA	TRBJ2-1	TGCGCCAGCAGCCAAACAGCCGGGGAGCAGATCTTC	CASSQTAGEQIF
TRBV4-2	TRBD1	medium-sized	TRBJ2-4	TGTGCCAGCAGCCAAGATGGGGCAGGGGGTCTAGGCATTCAGTACTTC	CASSQDGAGGLGIQYF